Below, 18 T cell receptor beta chains from the same sample are listed, as sequenced in a study of blood T cell repertoires in COVID-19 (dated by TCRdb to about 2020). The protocol used for the library was the immunoSEQ multiplex PCR assay. The table was pulled from immuneACCESS by TCRdb, which kept in-frame rearrangements only. Such tables lose some clones; where checked, under half of the loss comes from unresolved V genes, and the rest has no known cause. The sample has around 370,000 clones on record, 85% to 90% of them singletons. The biggest ten clones account for 7.3% of the sample. Sequencing was performed on peripheral blood. These receptors were taken from a woman between 65 and 79 years old with COVID-19, enrolled during active disease.

The chain combines TRBV24-1 with TRBJ1-2; D is ambiguous. Per the germline V gene, CDR1 is KGHDR and CDR2 is SFDVKD. Trimming removed 3 bases at V and 2 bases at J, with 9 bases between. The length of the CDR3 is 14 residues. DNA of the CDR3: TGTGCCACCAGTGATGACGCCGGGAACTATGGCTACACCTTC. Residues: CATSDDAGNYGYTF.

This clone was observed a single time. The chain couples TRBV10-1 to TRBJ2-1; TRBD1 matches at 11 bases. The ends lost 4 bases at V and 8 bases at J; junction bases unmatched: 7. The V gene's germline CDR1 is WNHNN and CDR2 SYGVQD (reference sequence). The length of the CDR3 is 15 residues. The CDR3 spells CASSVGQGAGDEQFF. CDR3 bases: TGCGCCAGCAGTGTCGGACAGGGGGCGGGTGATGAGCAGTTCTTC.

The chain couples TRBV4-1 to TRBJ1-2; TRBD1 matches at 10 bases. V shed 3 bases and J 3 bases; nucleotides not matched to a gene: 13. The CDR3 is made up of 18 amino acids. Germline V gene lookup returns CDR1 MGHRA and CDR2 YSYEKL. CDR3 DNA sequence: TGCGCCAGCAGCCAGAGCGACAGGGGGCGCGTAGCGGACTATGGCTACACCTTC. Translation: CASSQSDRGRVADYGYTF.

The rearrangement joins TRBV5-4 to TRBJ1-2; 7 nucleotides match TRBD1. V was pared by 0 bases and J by 8 bases, with 13 bases of the junction left unmatched. This CDR3 comprises 16 residues. CDR1 is SGHNT and CDR2 is YYREEE in the germline V gene (reference sequence). The CDR3 loop reads CASSLGGGSPTRGYTF. DNA for the CDR3: TGTGCCAGCAGCTTGGGAGGGGGCAGCCCAACTCGGGGCTACACCTTC. Variable domain in full (rest from reference TRBV5-4 and TRBJ1-2): ETGVTQSPTHLIKTRGQQVTLRCSSQSGHNTVSWYQQALGQGPQFIFQYYREEENGRGNFPPRFSGLQFPNYSSELNVNALELDDSALYLCASSLGGGSPTRGYTFGSGTRLTVV.

This clone has only a few counts. The chain links TRBV28 to TRBJ1-6, with D perhaps TRBD1 (6 bases). The CDR3 has 14 amino acids. Trimming took off 8 bases at V and 4 bases at J, with 12 bases between the two ends. Germline V gene lookup returns CDR1 MDHEN and CDR2 SYDVKM. The CDR3 protein is CASGSGQYNSPLHF. The CDR3 DNA is TGTGCCAGCGGAAGCGGACAGTATAATTCACCCCTCCACTTT.

This clone was seen once. The chain joins TRBV15 to TRBJ2-5; D possibly corresponds to TRBD2 (5 bases). Germline V CDR1 and CDR2: LNHNV, YYDKDF (reference sequence). Trimming shortened V by 5 bases and J by 4 bases, and 11 bases separated the two germline ends. The CDR3 is 13 residues long. The CDR3 loop reads CATSVTAGETQYF. CDR3 bases: TGTGCCACCAGCGTCACGGCGGGAGAGACCCAGTACTTC.

The CDR3: CASSQGQIYGYTF. The CDR3 nucleotides are TGTGCCAGCAGCCAAGGACAAATCTATGGCTACACCTTC. The chain employs TRBV14 and TRBJ1-2; D gene unclear. The CDR3 runs to 13 residues. The V and J ends lost 1 base and 4 bases respectively, with 7 bases between them. Germline CDR1 reads SGHDN; CDR2 reads FVKESK. Full variable domain (remainder filled in from reference TRBV14 and TRBJ1-2): EAGVTQFPSHSVIEKGQTVTLRCDPISGHDNLYWYRRVMGKEIKFLLHFVKESKQDESGMPNNRFLAERTGGTYSTLKVQPAELEDSGVYFCASSQGQIYGYTFGSGTRLTVV.

This chain links TRBV2 with TRBJ1-3; the match to TRBD1 covers 7 bases. V lost 2 bases, J lost 4 bases, and 11 bases stayed unmatched. There are 17 residues in the CDR3. CDR1 is SNHLY and CDR2 is FYNNEI in the germline V gene. The CDR3 nucleotides read TGTGCCAGCAGTGAATGGACAGGAATAGGAGGAGGAAACACCATATATTTT. It codes for CASSEWTGIGGGNTIYF.

This clone was observed a few times. The V and J genes are TRBV5-1 and TRBJ2-5; 13 bases line up with TRBD2. The CDR3 contains 15 residues. Trimming cost V 4 bases and J 5 bases; bases outside gene matches: 5. The germline gives CDR1 SGHRS, CDR2 YFSETQ. CDR3 DNA: TGCGCCAGCAGCCGCACTAGCGGGGGGGCTGAGACCCAGTACTTC. Encoded protein: CASSRTSGGAETQYF. Filled out from reference TRBV5-1 and TRBJ2-5, the complete variable domain reads KAGVTQTPRYLIKTRGQQVTLSCSPISGHRSVSWYQQTPGQGLQFLFEYFSETQRNKGNFPGRFSGRQFSNSRSEMNVSTLELGDSALYLCASSRTSGGAETQYFGPGTRLLVL.

In DNA form, the CDR3 reads TGTGCCAGCAGCCAAGACCGGTGGCGGGGGAACTCCTACGAGCAGTACTTC. It translates to CASSQDRWRGNSYEQYF. The chain recombines TRBV3-1 (or the pseudogene TRBV3-2) with TRBJ2-7; TRBD2 agrees at 7 bases. Germline V CDR1 and CDR2: LGHDT, YNNKEL (reference sequence). Unmatched junction bases numbered 8, after V lost 0 bases and J lost 0 bases. CDR3 size: 17 residues.

The chain links TRBV19 to TRBJ1-6; tentatively, D is TRBD1 (6 bases). V shed 0 bases and J shed 7 bases, with 7 bases lying between them. There are 14 residues in the CDR3. Germline V gene lookup returns CDR1 LNHDA and CDR2 SQIVND (reference sequence). CDR3 sequence reads: CASSIDQGNSPLHF. CDR3 in DNA: TGTGCCAGTAGTATAGATCAGGGGAATTCACCCCTCCACTTT.

J is TRBJ1-1 and V is TRBV30; 7 bases fit TRBD1. CDR3 size: 14 residues. Germline V lookup: CDR1 GTSNPN, CDR2 SVGIG (reference sequence). In nucleotides, the CDR3 is TGTGCTTTCCGGGACAGAGGGTGGAACACTGAAGCTTTCTTT. This gives the protein CAFRDRGWNTEAFF.

This clone has just a few counts. The rearrangement links TRBV28 to TRBJ1-2, with 7 bases fitting TRBD1. Germline CDR1 is MDHEN and CDR2 is SYDVKM. The CDR3 is 15 residues long. V trimming: 4 bases; J trimming: 4 bases; junction bases outside the gene matches: 9. The CDR3 loop reads CASSSGGGFGYGYTF. CDR3 in DNA: TGTGCCAGCAGTTCAGGGGGAGGCTTTGGCTATGGCTACACCTTC.

The chain couples TRBV6-5 to TRBJ1-4; TRBD1 matches 8 bases. The CDR3 length is 14 residues. With V trimmed by 2 bases and J by 10 bases, 6 bases remained unmatched. The germline V gene has CDR1 MNHEY and CDR2 SVGAGI. CDR3 protein: CASSYRQGTGKLFF. Written as DNA, the CDR3 is TGTGCCAGCAGTTACAGACAGGGGACGGGAAAACTGTTTTTT.

In DNA form, the CDR3 reads TGTGCCAGCAGCTTAGATGCCTCCCGGACAGGGATGATGAACACTGAAGCTTTCTTT. This sequence encodes CASSLDASRTGMMNTEAFF. The rearrangement uses TRBV11-2 and TRBJ1-1; the match to TRBD1 covers 8 bases. The junction had 12 bases not matched to a gene; V was cut back by 0 bases and J by 0 bases. The CDR3 is 19 residues long. Looked up from germline, CDR1 is SGHAT and CDR2 is FQNNGV. The variable domain in full, with the rest retrieved from reference TRBV11-2 and TRBJ1-1, is EAGVAQSPRYKIIEKRQSVAFWCNPISGHATLYWYQQILGQGPKLLIQFQNNGVVDDSQLPKDRFSAERLKGVDSTLKIQPAKLEDSAVYLCASSLDASRTGMMNTEAFFGQGTRLTVV.

The J gene is TRBJ2-3, the V gene TRBV6-6; TRBD2 aligns across 12 bases. J lost 3 bases, V lost 6 bases, and 7 bases had no gene match. Germline-derived CDR1 and CDR2 are MNHNY and SVGAGI (reference sequence). The CDR3 spans 16 residues. The CDR3 coding sequence is TGTGCCAGCAGCTCCCCGACTAGCGGGGGTACAGATACGCAGTATTTT. Its protein product is CASSSPTSGGTDTQYF.

Details on this clone: One end of the junction is discordant with germline, which a read error may explain. The rearrangement joins TRBV15 to TRBJ2-7; 7 bases agree with TRBD2. CDR3 length equals 12 residues. Per germline, CDR1 LNHNV and CDR2 YYDKDF (reference sequence). The CDR3 region is CATSRGGGREFF. CDR3 sequence (DNA): TGTGCCACCAGCAGGGGTGGAGGGAGGGAATTCTTC.

The rearrangement joins TRBV25-1 to TRBJ2-7; D is unclear. The V end lost 8 bases, the J end lost 4 bases, and 6 bases lay between the germline ends. The CDR3 consists of 10 residues. In germline, CDR1 is MGHDK, CDR2 SYGVNS. The CDR3 reads CASSGYEQYF. The CDR3 DNA reads TGTGCCAGCTCCGGGTACGAGCAGTACTTC.